This entry lists 17 T cell receptor beta chains sequenced from one sample in a study of blood T cell repertoires in COVID-19. Method: immunoSEQ multiplex PCR; TCRdb's copy keeps in-frame clones and lacks some. Of approximately 240,000 clones in the sample, approximately 79% are singletons; the top ten hold 3% to 4%. The sequenced sample was peripheral blood. These receptors all come from a woman in her thirties or forties with active or convalescent COVID-19.

The CDR3 DNA sequence: TGTGCCAGCAGCTTGGGTGGGGGCTCCGGGGAGCTGTTTTTT. It codes for CASSLGGGSGELFF. The chain carries TRBV5-4 and TRBJ2-2; possible D gene TRBD1, 6 bases. V was cut by 0 bases and J by 6 bases, with 9 bases left in between. CDR3 length: 14 residues. From germline, CDR1 is SGHNT and CDR2 YYREEE (reference sequence).

The rearrangement links TRBV9 to TRBJ1-4, with D maybe TRBD1 (6 bases). V gave up 2 bases and J gave up 5 bases, with 13 bases separating them. The CDR3 runs to 15 residues. Germline values: CDR1 SGDLS, CDR2 YYNGEE. CDR3 nucleotides: TGTGCCAGCAGCGTGGATGGGACACCGAATGAAAAACTGTTTTTT. Translated: CASSVDGTPNEKLFF.

This chain joins TRBV9 and TRBJ2-3; tentative D call: TRBD1 (8 bases). This CDR3 contains 16 residues. V was trimmed by 5 bases and J by 4 bases, leaving 20 bases between them. Per germline, CDR1 SGDLS and CDR2 YYNGEE. CDR3 in amino acids: CASSRPTGEGADTQYF. In DNA, the CDR3 is TGTGCCAGCAGTCGCCCGACAGGGGAGGGGGCAGATACGCAGTATTTT.

J is TRBJ2-1 and V is TRBV6-6, with TRBD1 matching 7 bases. The V gene's germline CDR1 is MNHNY and CDR2 SVGAGI (reference sequence). The ends lost 4 bases at V and 2 bases at J; junction bases unmatched: 5. CDR3 size: 15 residues. The CDR3 bases are TGTGCCAGCAGTTCCCCTGGGACAGCCTACAATGAGCAGTTCTTC. Protein: CASSSPGTAYNEQFF.

This clone appeared a few times. This chain links TRBV5-6 with TRBJ1-4; D is perhaps TRBD1 (5 bases). CDR3 length equals 16 residues. Germline-derived CDR1 and CDR2 are SGHDT and YYEEEE. Deletions cut 1 base from V and 2 bases from J, with 12 bases between. The CDR3: CASSLRQGGTNEKLFF. The CDR3 DNA is TGTGCCAGCAGCTTGAGGCAGGGAGGTACTAATGAAAAACTGTTTTTT.

V usage is TRBV2 and J usage is TRBJ2-2; 8 bases agree with TRBD1. The V and J ends lost 5 bases and 5 bases, in that order; junction bases with no gene match: 4. The CDR3 consists of 14 residues. The germline V gene encodes CDR1 SNHLY and CDR2 FYNNEI. Here the CDR3 reads CASSQGAKTGELFF. The CDR3 DNA reads as TGTGCCAGCAGTCAGGGGGCAAAAACCGGGGAGCTGTTTTTT.

The V gene is TRBV15, the J gene TRBJ1-1; a weak D match, TRBD1 (6 bases). The length of the CDR3 is 18 residues. The germline CDR1 and CDR2 sequences are LNHNV and YYDKDF (reference sequence). V lost 0 bases and J lost 0, with 17 bases in between. The CDR3: CATSRDRMAGVMNTEAFF. For the CDR3, the DNA is TGTGCCACCAGCAGAGATCGAATGGCAGGGGTTATGAACACTGAAGCTTTCTTT.

This sequence joins TRBV28 and TRBJ1-5; 7 nucleotides line up with TRBD1. The CDR3 is 15 residues long. V gave up 6 bases and J gave up 3 bases; unmatched junction bases: 8. Germline-derived CDR1 and CDR2 are MDHEN and SYDVKM. This chain's CDR3 is CASRFEGAFNQPQHF. For the CDR3, the DNA is TGTGCCAGCAGGTTTGAGGGGGCCTTCAATCAGCCCCAGCATTTT.

The chain employs TRBV3-1 (or the pseudogene TRBV3-2) and TRBJ1-5; D remains ambiguous. This CDR3 is built from 13 residues. Looked up from germline, CDR1 is LGHDT and CDR2 is YNNKEL (reference sequence). The V gene lost 4 bases and the J gene lost 6 bases, with 10 bases spanning the gap. CDR3 DNA: TGTGCCAGCAGCCTCGCGGAGGGTCAGCCCCAGCATTTT. It specifies CASSLAEGQPQHF.

V usage is TRBV4-1 and J usage is TRBJ2-1; 7 bases fit TRBD2. The J segment lost 4 bases and the V segment lost 2 bases, leaving 5 bases of the junction unmatched. The CDR3 has 15 amino acids. Germline V gene lookup returns CDR1 MGHRA and CDR2 YSYEKL. The CDR3 DNA follows: TGCGCCAGCAGCCAATCCGGACTAGATTACAATGAGCAGTTCTTC. Translating it yields CASSQSGLDYNEQFF.

The V gene is TRBV4-1, the J gene TRBJ1-2; 7 nucleotides agree with TRBD1. The germline V gene encodes CDR1 MGHRA and CDR2 YSYEKL. J gave up 4 bases and V 3 bases, and 8 bases lay outside the gene matches. The CDR3 spans 15 residues. CDR3 amino acids: CASSQGPGQIYGYTF. CDR3 DNA: TGCGCCAGCAGCCAGGGACCGGGACAGATCTATGGCTACACCTTC.

This chain links TRBV19 with TRBJ2-1; 7 bases are shared with TRBD1. Germline V gene sequence: CDR1 LNHDA, CDR2 SQIVND (reference sequence). V was clipped by 7 bases and J by 7 bases; unmatched bases: 19. This CDR3 comprises 17 residues. The CDR3 region has the DNA TGTGCCAGTACCTCAAACCCTTTTCCGACAGGGAATAATGAGCAGTTCTTC. Translating it yields CASTSNPFPTGNNEQFF.

V usage is TRBV6-6 and J usage is TRBJ1-1; tentative D call: TRBD1 (6 bases). Trimming removed 0 bases at V and 10 bases at J, with 6 bases between. CDR1 and CDR2 from the germline V gene are MNHNY and SVGAGI (reference sequence). The CDR3 is 11 amino acids. In nucleotides, the CDR3 is TGTGCCAGCAGTTACTCCAGGGGAGCTTTCTTT. Residues: CASSYSRGAFF.

On this clone itself: It is unclear where the CDR3 begins or ends on the DNA, so no DNA is shown, and the CDR3 is as TCRdb lists it. V gene TRBV6-2 or TRBV6-3 combines with J gene TRBJ1-2; TRBD1 is the table's D call and was not checked against the DNA. The CDR3 length equals 16 residues, ends included. Germline lookup yields CDR1 MNHEY and CDR2 SVGEGT. CDR3 in amino acids: CASSFLAGVTSRGYTF.

The chain joins TRBV19 to TRBJ1-2; D uncertain. Between the trimmed V and J ends, which lost 5 bases and 2 bases, there was a span of 12 bases. The CDR3 consists of 14 residues. In germline, CDR1 is LNHDA, CDR2 SQIVND (reference sequence). The CDR3 bases are TGTGCCAGTAGTCCGGAGCGGTCAAACTATGGCTACACCTTC. Its translation: CASSPERSNYGYTF.

The rearrangement links TRBV5-5 to TRBJ1-5, with 7 bases matching TRBD1. The germline V gene encodes CDR1 SGHKS and CDR2 YYEKEE (reference sequence). J gave up 5 bases and V 3 bases, and 5 bases lay outside the gene matches. The CDR3 consists of 14 residues. Written as DNA, the CDR3 is TGTGCCAGCAGCTGGAGGGGGCACGATCAGCCCCAGCATTTT. This gives the protein CASSWRGHDQPQHF.

The chain has TRBV28 and TRBJ1-4; TRBD1 aligns across 9 bases. The CDR3 loop spans 15 amino acids. The trim removed 6 bases at V and 4 bases at J, leaving 6 bases unmatched. In germline, CDR1 is MDHEN, CDR2 SYDVKM. The CDR3 DNA reads TGTGCCAGCAGACACAGGGGGCTTTTTAATGAAAAACTGTTTTTT. It encodes CASRHRGLFNEKLFF.